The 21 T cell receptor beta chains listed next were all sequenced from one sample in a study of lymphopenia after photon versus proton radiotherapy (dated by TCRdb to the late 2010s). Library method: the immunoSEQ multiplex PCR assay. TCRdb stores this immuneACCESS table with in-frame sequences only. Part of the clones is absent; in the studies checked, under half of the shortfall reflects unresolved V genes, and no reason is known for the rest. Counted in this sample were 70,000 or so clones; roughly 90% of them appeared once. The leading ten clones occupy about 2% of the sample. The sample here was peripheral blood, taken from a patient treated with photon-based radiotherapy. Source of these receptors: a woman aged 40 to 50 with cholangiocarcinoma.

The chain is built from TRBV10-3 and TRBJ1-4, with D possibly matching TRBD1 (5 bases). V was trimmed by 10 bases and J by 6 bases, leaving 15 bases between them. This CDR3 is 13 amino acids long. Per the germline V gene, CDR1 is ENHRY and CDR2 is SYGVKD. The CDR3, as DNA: TGTGCCACCGCCCGGGGGGTGGATGAAAAACTGTTTTTT. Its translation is CATARGVDEKLFF.

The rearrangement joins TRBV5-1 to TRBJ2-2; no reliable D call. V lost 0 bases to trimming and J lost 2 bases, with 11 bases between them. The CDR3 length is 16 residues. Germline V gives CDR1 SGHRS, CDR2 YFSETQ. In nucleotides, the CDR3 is TGCGCCAGCAGCTTGGCGGAGAGTATTAACACCGGGGAGCTGTTTTTT. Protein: CASSLAESINTGELFF.

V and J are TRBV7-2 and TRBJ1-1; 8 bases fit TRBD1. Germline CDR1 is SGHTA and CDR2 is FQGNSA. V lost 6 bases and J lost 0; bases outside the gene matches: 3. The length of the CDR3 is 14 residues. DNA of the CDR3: TGTGCCAGCAGTCAGGACAGGGTGAACACTGAAGCTTTCTTT. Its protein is CASSQDRVNTEAFF.

CDR3 sequence: CASSPHSEKLFF. CDR3 coding DNA: TGCGCCAGCAGCCCACACTCTGAAAAACTGTTTTTT. The chain recombines TRBV4-1 with TRBJ1-4, with D unresolved. The length of the CDR3 is 12 residues. Germline V gene data show CDR1 as MGHRA and CDR2 as YSYEKL. Trimming cost V 4 bases and J 7 bases, with 7 bases left between them.

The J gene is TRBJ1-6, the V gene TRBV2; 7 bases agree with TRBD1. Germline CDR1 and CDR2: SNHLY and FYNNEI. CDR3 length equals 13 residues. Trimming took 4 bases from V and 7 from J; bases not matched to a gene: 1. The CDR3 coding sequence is TGTGCCAGCAGTGGGGACAGCAATTCACCCCTCCACTTT. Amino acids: CASSGDSNSPLHF. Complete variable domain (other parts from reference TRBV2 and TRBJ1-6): EPEVTQTPSHQVTQMGQEVILRCVPISNHLYFYWYRQILGQKVEFLVSFYNNEISEKSEIFDDQFSVERPDGSNFTLKIRSTKLEDSAMYFCASSGDSNSPLHFGNGTRLTVT.

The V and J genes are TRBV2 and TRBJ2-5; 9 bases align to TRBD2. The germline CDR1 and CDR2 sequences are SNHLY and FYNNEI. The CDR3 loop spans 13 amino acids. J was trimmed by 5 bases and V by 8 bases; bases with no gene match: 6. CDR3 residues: CASAGTSFETQYF. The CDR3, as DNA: TGTGCCAGCGCCGGGACTAGCTTTGAGACCCAGTACTTC.

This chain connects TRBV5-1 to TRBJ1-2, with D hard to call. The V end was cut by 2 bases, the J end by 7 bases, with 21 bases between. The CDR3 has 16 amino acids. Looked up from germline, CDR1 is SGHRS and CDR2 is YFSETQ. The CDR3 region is CASSFNVGPSGPGYTF. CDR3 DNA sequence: TGCGCCAGCAGCTTTAACGTCGGACCCAGCGGTCCTGGCTACACCTTC.

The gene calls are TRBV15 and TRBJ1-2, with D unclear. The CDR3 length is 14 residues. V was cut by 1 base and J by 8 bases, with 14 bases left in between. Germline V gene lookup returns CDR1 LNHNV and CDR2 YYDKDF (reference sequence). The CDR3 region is CATSRAHSPLGYTF. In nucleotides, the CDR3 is TGTGCCACCAGCAGAGCCCACAGTCCGCTGGGCTACACCTTC.

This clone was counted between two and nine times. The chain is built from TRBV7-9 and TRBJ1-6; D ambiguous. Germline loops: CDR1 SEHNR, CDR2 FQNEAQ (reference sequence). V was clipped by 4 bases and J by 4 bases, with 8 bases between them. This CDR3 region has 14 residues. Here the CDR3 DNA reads TGTGCCAGCAGCTCGGACGGGTATAATTCACCCCTCCACTTT. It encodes CASSSDGYNSPLHF.

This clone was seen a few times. DNA of the CDR3: TGTGCCAGCAGCCAGTGGGCTGTTTCCGGAGCTGATGAGCAGTTCTTC. It specifies CASSQWAVSGADEQFF. V and J are TRBV27 and TRBJ2-1; unclear D gene. Germline V gene sequence: CDR1 MNHEY, CDR2 SMNVEV (reference sequence). This CDR3 has 16 residues. Trimming left V 6 bases short and J 8 bases short, with 23 bases between.

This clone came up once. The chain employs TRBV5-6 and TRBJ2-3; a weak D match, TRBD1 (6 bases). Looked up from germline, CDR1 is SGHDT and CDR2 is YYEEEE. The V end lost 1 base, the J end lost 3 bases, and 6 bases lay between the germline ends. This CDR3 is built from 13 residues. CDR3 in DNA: TGTGCCAGCAGCTTGAGGGGGACAGATACGCAGTATTTT. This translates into CASSLRGTDTQYF. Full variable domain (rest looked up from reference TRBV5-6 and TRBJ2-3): DAGVTQSPTHLIKTRGQQVTLRCSPKSGHDTVSWYQQALGQGPQFIFQYYEEEERQRGNFPDRFSGHQFPNYSSELNVNALLLGDSALYLCASSLRGTDTQYFGPGTRLTVL.

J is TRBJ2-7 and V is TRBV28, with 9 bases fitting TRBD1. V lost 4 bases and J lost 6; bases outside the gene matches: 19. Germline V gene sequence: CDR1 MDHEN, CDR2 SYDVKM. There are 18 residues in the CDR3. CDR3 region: CASSSNRGRLEMGSEQYF. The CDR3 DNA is TGTGCCAGCAGTTCAAACAGGGGGCGCCTTGAAATGGGAAGCGAGCAGTACTTC.

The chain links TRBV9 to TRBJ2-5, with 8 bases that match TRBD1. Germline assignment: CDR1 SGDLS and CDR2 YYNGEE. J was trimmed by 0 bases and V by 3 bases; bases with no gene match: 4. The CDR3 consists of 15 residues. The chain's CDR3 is CASSAGQGNQETQYF. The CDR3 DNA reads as TGTGCCAGCAGCGCCGGACAGGGCAACCAAGAGACCCAGTACTTC.

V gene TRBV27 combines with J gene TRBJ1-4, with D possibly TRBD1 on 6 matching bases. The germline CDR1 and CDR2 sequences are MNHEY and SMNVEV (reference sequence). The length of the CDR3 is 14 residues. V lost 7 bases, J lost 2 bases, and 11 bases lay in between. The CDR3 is CASKSQGTNEKLFF. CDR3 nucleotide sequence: TGTGCCAGCAAGTCACAGGGCACTAATGAAAAACTGTTTTTT.

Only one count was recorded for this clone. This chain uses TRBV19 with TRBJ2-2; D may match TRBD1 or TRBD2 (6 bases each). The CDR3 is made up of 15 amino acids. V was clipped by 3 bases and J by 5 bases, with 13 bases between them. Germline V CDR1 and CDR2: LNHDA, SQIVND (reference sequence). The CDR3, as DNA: TGTGCCAGTAGTATGGGGGGCGTAAAAACCGGGGAGCTGTTTTTT. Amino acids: CASSMGGVKTGELFF.

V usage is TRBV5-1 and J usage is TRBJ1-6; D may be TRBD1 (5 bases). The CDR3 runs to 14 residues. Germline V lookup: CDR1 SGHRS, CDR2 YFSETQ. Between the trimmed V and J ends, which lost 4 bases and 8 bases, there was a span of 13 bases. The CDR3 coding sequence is TGCGCCAGCAGCCGAGGGGATTTTGATTCACCCCTCCACTTT. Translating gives CASSRGDFDSPLHF. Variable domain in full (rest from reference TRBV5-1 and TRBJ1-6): KAGVTQTPRYLIKTRGQQVTLSCSPISGHRSVSWYQQTPGQGLQFLFEYFSETQRNKGNFPGRFSGRQFSNSRSEMNVSTLELGDSALYLCASSRGDFDSPLHFGNGTRLTVT.

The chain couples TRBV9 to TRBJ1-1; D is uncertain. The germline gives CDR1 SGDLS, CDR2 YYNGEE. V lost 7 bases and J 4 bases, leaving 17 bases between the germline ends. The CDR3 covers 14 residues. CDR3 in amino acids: CASASEGGSTEAFF. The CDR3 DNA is TGTGCCAGCGCTTCGGAAGGTGGGTCCACTGAAGCTTTCTTT.

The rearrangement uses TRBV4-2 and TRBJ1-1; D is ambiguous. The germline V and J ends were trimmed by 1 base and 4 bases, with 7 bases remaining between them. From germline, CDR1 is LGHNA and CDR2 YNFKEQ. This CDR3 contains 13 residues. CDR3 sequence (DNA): TGTGCCAGCAGCCAAGGCTGGGGCACTGAAGCTTTCTTT. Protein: CASSQGWGTEAFF.

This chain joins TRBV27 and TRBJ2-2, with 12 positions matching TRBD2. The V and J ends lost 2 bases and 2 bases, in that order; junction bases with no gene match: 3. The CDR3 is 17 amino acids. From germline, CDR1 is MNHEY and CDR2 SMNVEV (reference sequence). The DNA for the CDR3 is TGTGCCAGCAGTTTACTAGCGGGAGGGGGCAACACCGGGGAGCTGTTTTTT. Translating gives CASSLLAGGGNTGELFF.

The CDR3 region is CASSSGGSYEQYF. The CDR3 nucleotides read TGCGCCAGCAGTTCCGGCGGTTCCTACGAGCAGTACTTC. V and J are TRBV10-2 and TRBJ2-7; unclear D gene. V lost 5 bases, J lost 1 base, and 9 bases lay in between. The CDR3 is 13 amino acids. Germline V gene sequence: CDR1 WSHSY, CDR2 SAAADI.

Here the CDR3 reads CASSRGQGIHGYTF. The CDR3 coding sequence is TGTGCCAGCAGCCGAGGACAGGGGATCCATGGCTACACCTTC. The chain couples TRBV5-5 to TRBJ1-2, with 9 bases identical to TRBD1. Looked up from germline, CDR1 is SGHKS and CDR2 is YYEKEE (reference sequence). CDR3 length equals 14 residues. Germline trimming cut 4 bases from V and 6 bases from J; bases unmatched to any gene: 7.